This note documents a single TCR beta chain sequence. V shed 3 bases, J shed 2 bases, and the junction held 11 bases outside the gene matches. Germline V gene lookup returns CDR1 DFQATT and CDR2 SNEGSKA (reference sequence). The CDR3 sequence is 17 residues long. It was with a sample-barcoded 5' primer and a J-beta primer mix that a second PCR of roughly 6 to 12 cycles was run. The authors tagged each cDNA molecule using a template-switch adaptor with 12 random nucleotides. MiXCR was run by TCRdb on the 5' RACE reads, yielding one entry per CDR3 protein. The data hold roughly 640,000 distinct CDR3 sequences, with about 30% observed a single time. The data stem from a study of blood T cells in healthy people across ages.

The sample taken for sequencing was blood. This TCR was recovered from a woman older than 75 in good health. The chain employs TRBV20-1 and TRBJ2-1, with 9 bases that match TRBD1. CDR3 amino acids: CSASGETTGGTYNEQFF. The CDR3, as DNA: TGCAGTGCTAGTGGGGAAACGACAGGGGGTACCTACAATGAGCAGTTCTTC.